Listed below are T cell receptor beta chains from one sample, sequenced in a study of blood T cell repertoires in COVID-19. Libraries were prepared by immunoSEQ multiplex PCR; TCRdb keeps only in-frame clonotypes and omits some of them. The sample contains some 290,000 clones, approximately 86% of which appear only once. The sample taken for sequencing was peripheral blood. The receptors come from a man aged 18 to 29 with active or convalescent COVID-19. Both conserved end residues are part of each CDR3. A D gene is named only where the DNA matches it firmly. Where a row states a size, it is once, few, many or the class of an expanded clone; other rows omit it.

clone_size	v_call	j_call	d_call	cdr3_length	cdr3_nt	cdr3_aa
once	TRBV5-4	TRBJ1-5	NA	15	TGTGCCAGCAGCTTGGGTCCGGCGGGGGATCAGCCCCAGCATTTT	CASSLGPAGDQPQHF
once	TRBV7-6	TRBJ2-4	TRBD1	19	TGTGCCAGCAGCTTAGGCCCGGACAGGGCTTTGGGGGCCAAAAACATTCAGTACTTC	CASSLGPDRALGAKNIQYF
NA	TRBV6-2/TRBV6-3	TRBJ2-7	NA	14	TGTGCCAGCAGTTACGGGGGGATGACCTACGAGCAGTACTTC	CASSYGGMTYEQYF
NA	TRBV5-1	TRBJ2-7	NA	14	TGCGCCAGCAGCTTGGCTAGCACATCGAACGAGCAGTACTTC	CASSLASTSNEQYF
NA	TRBV29-1	TRBJ2-3	NA	14	TGCAGCGCCGGAGGACCCCCTTCGAGGGATACGCAGTATTTT	CSAGGPPSRDTQYF
once	TRBV6-5	TRBJ2-7	NA	14	TGTGCCAGCAGTTACCGGGATAGCTCCTACGAGCAGTACTTC	CASSYRDSSYEQYF
NA	TRBV5-1	TRBJ2-3	TRBD2	17	TGCGCCAGCAGTAGAGACGGGGGGGCCTATGGCACAGATACGCAGTATTTT	CASSRDGGAYGTDTQYF
NA	TRBV14	TRBJ2-7	TRBD1	15	TGTGCCAGCAGCCAACGCCGAGACAGGGGCGGGGAGCAGTACTTC	CASSQRRDRGGEQYF
NA	TRBV2	TRBJ1-2	TRBD1	16	TGTGCCAGTATCGGTTGGGACAGCCTACTATGGAGAGGCTACACCTTC	CASIGWDSLLWRGYTF
NA	TRBV6-2/TRBV6-3	TRBJ2-2	NA	17	TGTGCCAGCAGTTACTCTCCTGGACAGTTGAACACCGGGGAGCTGTTTTTT	CASSYSPGQLNTGELFF
NA	TRBV3-1/TRBV3-2	TRBJ1-6	NA	12	TGTGCCAGCAGCCAAGTTATCGGGCCCCTCCACTTT	CASSQVIGPLHF
NA	TRBV5-1	TRBJ2-7	TRBD2	17	TGCGCCAGCAGCTTGGCGCGGGGGGACTACGTCTCCTACGAGCAGTACTTC	CASSLARGDYVSYEQYF
once	TRBV11-2	TRBJ2-1	TRBD2	18	TGTGCCAGCAGCTTCGGGACTAGCGGGGGGCCCCCCCACAATGAGCAGTTCTTC	CASSFGTSGGPPHNEQFF
NA	TRBV9	TRBJ2-5	NA	16	TGTGCCAGCAGCGTAGGAGGAGGGTCCCACCAAGAGACCCAGTACTTC	CASSVGGGSHQETQYF
NA	TRBV2	TRBJ1-5	TRBD1	15	TGTGCCAGCACCGGACAGGGTCTGAGCAATCAGCCCCAGCATTTT	CASTGQGLSNQPQHF
NA	TRBV11-2	TRBJ2-1	NA	15	TGTGCCAGCAGCTTGGGGCAGGGTACCTACAATGAGCAGTTCTTC	CASSLGQGTYNEQFF
NA	TRBV5-3	TRBJ1-1	TRBD1	16	TGTGCCAGAAGCAAAACTCAACAGGGGTTTCGCGCTGAAGCTTTCTTT	CARSKTQQGFRAEAFF
NA	TRBV5-4	TRBJ1-1	NA	16	TGTGCCAGCAGCCCGGACACTCAAGGTTTTTTCGCTGAAGCTTTCTTT	CASSPDTQGFFAEAFF
NA	TRBV5-4	TRBJ2-1	NA	15	TGTGCCAGCAGCTTAGCCACGGGATTTTACAATGAGCAGTTCTTC	CASSLATGFYNEQFF
NA	TRBV29-1	TRBJ2-3	NA	14	TGCAGCGTTCGGAGGCGGATAGACACAGATACGCAGTATTTT	CSVRRRIDTDTQYF
once	TRBV3-1/TRBV3-2	TRBJ1-5	NA	17	TGTGCCAGCAGCGTGAATGGGGAATGGAGGGGCGGTCAGCCCCAGCATTTT	CASSVNGEWRGGQPQHF
NA	TRBV11-2	TRBJ2-3	TRBD2	15	TGTGCCAGCAGCTTGACTAGCGGGGGGGCAGATACGCAGTATTTT	CASSLTSGGADTQYF
NA	TRBV29-1	TRBJ2-3	TRBD2	14	TGCAGCCACGTTCCTAGCGGGAATTTTGATACGCAGTATTTT	CSHVPSGNFDTQYF
NA	TRBV6-5	TRBJ2-5	TRBD1	13	TGTGCCAGCGCGACAGGGGATTCGGAGACCCAGTACTTC	CASATGDSETQYF
NA	TRBV6-5	TRBJ1-1	NA	14	TGTGCCAGCAGTTACTCGTCCAGGGGCACTGAAGCTTTCTTT	CASSYSSRGTEAFF
NA	TRBV11-3	TRBJ2-7	NA	15	TGTGCCAGCAGCTTCCAGTCCACAGTTTGGTACGAGCAGTACTTC	CASSFQSTVWYEQYF
NA	TRBV4-3	TRBJ2-7	NA	14	TGCGCCAGCAGCCAAGCTGTCAGGGACTACGAGCAGTACTTC	CASSQAVRDYEQYF
NA	TRBV5-1	TRBJ1-5	NA	13	TGCGCCAGCAGCTCACAGGGCGGGGGGACCCAGCATTTT	CASSSQGGGTQHF
NA	TRBV5-1	TRBJ1-4	NA	15	TGCGCCAGCAGCACCGCAGGGTCCACTAATGAAAAACTGTTTTTT	CASSTAGSTNEKLFF
NA	TRBV4-1	TRBJ2-3	NA	15	TGCGCCAGCAGCCCCGGACTACCCCAATCAGATACGCAGTATTTT	CASSPGLPQSDTQYF
NA	TRBV19	TRBJ2-1	NA	16	TGTGCCAGTAGTAGGAATGGGCAGGGTGGCCACAATGAGCAGTTCTTC	CASSRNGQGGHNEQFF
NA	TRBV5-4	TRBJ2-1	NA	14	TGTGCCAGCAGCTTGCGGACAGACTACAATGAGCAGTTCTTC	CASSLRTDYNEQFF
NA	TRBV7-2	TRBJ1-1	NA	13	TGTGCCAGCAGCTTTACAGGGAACACTGAAGCTTTCTTT	CASSFTGNTEAFF
NA	TRBV3-1/TRBV3-2	TRBJ1-3	TRBD1	17	TGTGCCAGCAGCCAAGACCCGGACAGGGGAGGCGGAAACACCATATATTTT	CASSQDPDRGGGNTIYF
few	TRBV7-2	TRBJ2-2	TRBD2	18	TGTGCCAGCAGCTTCGAAACTCGGACTAGCGGATGGGCCGGGGAGCTGTTTTTT	CASSFETRTSGWAGELFF
NA	TRBV23-1	TRBJ2-7	TRBD1	15	TGCGCCAGCAGTCAACAGCCGGGACAGGGCTTCGAGCAGTACTTC	CASSQQPGQGFEQYF
NA	TRBV6-1	TRBJ2-7	NA	15	TGTGCCAGCAGTGAATACCAGGGTATGACCTACGAGCAGTACTTC	CASSEYQGMTYEQYF
NA	TRBV27	TRBJ1-2	NA	16	TGTGCCAGCAGTTTATCCTTTCGGGGGGGGCACCGTGGCTACACCTTC	CASSLSFRGGHRGYTF
NA	TRBV7-2	TRBJ2-2	NA	15	TGTGCCAGCAGATACCCGGGACTCCTCACCGGGGAGCTGTTTTTT	CASRYPGLLTGELFF
NA	TRBV6-5	TRBJ1-5	NA	13	TGTGCCAGCAGTCAGGATATCAGTCAGCCCCAGCATTTT	CASSQDISQPQHF
NA	TRBV2	TRBJ1-1	NA	13	TGTGCCAGCAGCGAGGAGGTGTTAGTTGAAGCTTTCTTT	CASSEEVLVEAFF
NA	TRBV6-5	TRBJ1-1	TRBD1	14	TGTGCCAGCAGACCGGGACAGGTGAACACTGAAGCTTTCTTT	CASRPGQVNTEAFF
NA	TRBV30	TRBJ2-1	NA	15	TGTGCCCGGGATGCCCAAGGAGGGAACTACAATGAGCAGTTCTTC	CARDAQGGNYNEQFF
NA	TRBV15	TRBJ1-5	NA	15	TGTGCCACCAGCAGAAAAGGGGGGGTGAGTCAGCCCCAGCATTTT	CATSRKGGVSQPQHF